Sequencing of this TCR beta chain was carried out in a study of blood T cells in healthy people across ages. Study findings and constraints: Estimates of total diversity, which came from one million sequenced T cells, were considered to be underestimates. With donor CMV status unknown, expanded clonotype changes were possibly confounded.

Turning to this clonotype: The antigen remains unidentified. An end of the junction does not agree with germline; a read error may underlie this.

Germline CDR1 and CDR2: MNHEY and SMNVEV (reference sequence). This CDR3 has 13 amino acids. A second PCR of roughly 7 to 11 cycles used a sample-barcoded 5' primer and a J-beta primer mix. TCRdb used MiXCR to reprocess the 5' RACE reads, holding one entry per CDR3 protein. The sample lists 780,000 or so distinct CDR3 sequences, around three fifths occurring once. The source material was blood. The chain combines TRBV27 with TRBJ2-2; weak D call: TRBD2 (6 bases). This receptor was obtained from a man in his forties in good health. CDR3 sequence reads: CASSVQNTGGLFF. In DNA, the CDR3 is TGTGCCAGCAGTGTCCAGAACACCGGGGGGCTGTTTTTT.